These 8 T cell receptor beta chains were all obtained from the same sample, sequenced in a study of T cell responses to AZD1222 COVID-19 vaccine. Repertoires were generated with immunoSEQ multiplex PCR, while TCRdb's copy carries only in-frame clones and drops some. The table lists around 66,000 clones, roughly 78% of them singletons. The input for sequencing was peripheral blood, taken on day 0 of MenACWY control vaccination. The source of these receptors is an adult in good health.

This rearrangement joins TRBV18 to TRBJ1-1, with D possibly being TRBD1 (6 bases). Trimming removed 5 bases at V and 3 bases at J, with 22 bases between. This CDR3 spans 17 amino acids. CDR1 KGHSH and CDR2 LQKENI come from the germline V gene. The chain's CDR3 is CASSEPTGLMGHTEAFF. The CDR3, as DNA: TGTGCCAGCTCAGAACCAACAGGGCTAATGGGGCACACTGAAGCTTTCTTT.

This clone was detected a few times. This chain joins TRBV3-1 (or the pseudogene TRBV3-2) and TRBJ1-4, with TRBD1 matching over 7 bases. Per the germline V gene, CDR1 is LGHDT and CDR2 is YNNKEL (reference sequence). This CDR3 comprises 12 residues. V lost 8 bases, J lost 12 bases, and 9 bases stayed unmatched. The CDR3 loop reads CASGTGDNELFF. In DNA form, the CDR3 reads TGTGCCAGCGGCACAGGGGATAACGAACTGTTTTTT.

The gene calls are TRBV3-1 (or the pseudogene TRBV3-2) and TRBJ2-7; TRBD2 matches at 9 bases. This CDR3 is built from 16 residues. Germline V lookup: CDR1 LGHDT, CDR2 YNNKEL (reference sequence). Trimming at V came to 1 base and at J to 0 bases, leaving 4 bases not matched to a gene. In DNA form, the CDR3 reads TGTGCCAGCAGCCAAGGACTAGCGGCGAGCTCCTACGAGCAGTACTTC. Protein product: CASSQGLAASSYEQYF.

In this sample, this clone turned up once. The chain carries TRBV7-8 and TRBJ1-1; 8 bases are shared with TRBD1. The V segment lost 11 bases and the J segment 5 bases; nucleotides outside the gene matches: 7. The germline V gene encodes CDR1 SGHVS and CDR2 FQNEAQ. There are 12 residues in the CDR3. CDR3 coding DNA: TGTGCCTCTGGACAGGGAGCGACTGAAGCTTTCTTT. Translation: CASGQGATEAFF.

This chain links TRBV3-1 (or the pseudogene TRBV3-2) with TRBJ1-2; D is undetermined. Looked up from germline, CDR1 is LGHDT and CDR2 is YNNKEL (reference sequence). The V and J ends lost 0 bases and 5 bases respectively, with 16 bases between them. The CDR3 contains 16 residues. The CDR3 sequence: CASSQDSGMSTYGYTF. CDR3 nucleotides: TGTGCCAGCAGCCAAGATTCAGGAATGTCGACGTATGGCTACACCTTC.

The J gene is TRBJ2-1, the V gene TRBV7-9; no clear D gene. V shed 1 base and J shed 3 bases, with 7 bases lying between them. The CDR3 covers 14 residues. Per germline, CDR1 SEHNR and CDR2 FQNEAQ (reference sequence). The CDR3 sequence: CASSLVGLYNEQFF. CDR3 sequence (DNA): TGTGCCAGCAGCTTAGTGGGTCTCTACAATGAGCAGTTCTTC.

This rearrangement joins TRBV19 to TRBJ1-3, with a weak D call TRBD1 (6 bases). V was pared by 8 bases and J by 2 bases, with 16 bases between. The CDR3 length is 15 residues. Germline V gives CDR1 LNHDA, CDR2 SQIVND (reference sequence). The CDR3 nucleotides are TGTGCCAGTCGCCTACGAGGGGGTACTGGAAACACCATATATTTT. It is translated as CASRLRGGTGNTIYF.

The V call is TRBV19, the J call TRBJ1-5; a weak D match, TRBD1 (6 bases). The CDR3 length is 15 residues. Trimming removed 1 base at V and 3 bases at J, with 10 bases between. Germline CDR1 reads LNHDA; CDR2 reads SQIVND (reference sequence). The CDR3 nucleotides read TGTGCCAGTAGTATAGCTACAGGGCCCAATCAGCCCCAGCATTTT. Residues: CASSIATGPNQPQHF.